This TCR beta chain was profiled in a study of blood T cell repertoires in COVID-19. Background on the study: COVID-19 samples collected from the United States, Italy and Spain covered acute and convalescent phases. T cells, B-cell-depleted T cells, or PBMCs supplied cDNA or gDNA.

Per the study methods: Nucleated cell counts were estimated from reference gene primer amplification. The method was immunoSEQ multiplex PCR; TCRdb's version includes in-frame clones alone and lacks a portion of them. That table gives V, J and clone size, and the DNA gave D and trimming. The sample has over 250,000 clones, 80% to 90% seen once. Trimming left V 2 bases short and J 3 bases short, with 7 bases between. In germline, CDR1 is SEHNR, CDR2 FQNEAQ (reference sequence). The CDR3 runs 14 residues. This sequence joins TRBV7-9 and TRBJ1-4; perhaps TRBD1 as D (5 bases). The source of this sequence is a woman aged 18-29 years who had recovered from COVID-19. The sample comprised PBMCs or T cells enriched from blood (not recorded which). CDR3 coding DNA: TGTGCCAGCAGCTTACAGGGTTCTAATGAAAAACTGTTTTTT. Translated, it gives CASSLQGSNEKLFF.